The sequence of this TCR beta chain was determined in a study of Ad26.COV2.S vaccination and SARS-CoV-2 variants. Treatment: around 19 received Ad26.COV2.S at low or high dose, single or two shots; about 5 received placebo; per-sample allocation not given. Samples analyzed were those drawn on day 63 after the first vaccine or placebo injection. The donor's status was that of an adult aged 18-55 years in Boston. Here immunoSEQ multiplex PCR was the method, and the copy in TCRdb shows in-frame clones only, minus some. The sample holds hundreds of thousands of clones, less than 90% seen once. This clone was seen only a few times. Trimming cost V 3 bases and J 7 bases, with 13 bases left between them. The CDR3 covers 14 residues. The germline CDR1 and CDR2 sequences are SEHNR and FQNEAQ (reference sequence).

The sequence was collected from a person aged 18-65 years who received the Ad26.COV2.S COVID-19 vaccine or a placebo. The J gene is TRBJ1-5, the V gene TRBV7-9; perhaps TRBD1 as D (6 bases). The sequencing here drew on peripheral blood, taken in a trial of Ad26.COV2.S vaccine versus placebo. The CDR3 reads CASSLSGGGQPQHF. CDR3 in DNA: TGTGCCAGCAGCTTGAGCGGGGGGGGCCAGCCCCAGCATTTT.